Each of the 18 T cell receptor beta chains below was sequenced from the same sample in a study of identifying expanded T cells in peripheral blood. Using immunoSEQ multiplex PCR, the repertoire was profiled, and TCRdb retains in-frame clones only, with some absent. The sample gives 70,000 to 95,000 clones, over 85% of which show up once; roughly 7.7% is in the top ten. Input material: blood. All receptors come from a person between 18 and 70 years old in good health.

This clone appeared a few times. This chain joins TRBV30 and TRBJ2-7, with D tentatively TRBD2 (5 bases). Germline CDR1 reads GTSNPN; CDR2 reads SVGIG (reference sequence). Trimming shortened V by 8 bases and J by 1 base, and 18 bases separated the two germline ends. The CDR3 contains 14 residues. In DNA, the CDR3 is TGTGCCAGTAGCGCTGGACGGGAATCCTACGAGCAGTACTTC. Translated, it gives CASSAGRESYEQYF.

This clone has a handful of counts. The chain combines TRBV2 with TRBJ2-7; 8 bases match TRBD1. Germline-derived CDR1 and CDR2 are SNHLY and FYNNEI. This CDR3 comprises 13 residues. J lost 4 bases, V lost 4 bases, and 3 bases had no gene match. CDR3 in DNA: TGTGCCAGCAGTGTACAGGGGGGATACGAGCAGTACTTC. Residues: CASSVQGGYEQYF.

This CDR3 reads CASSKAGRGGLQETQYF. CDR3 DNA: TGTGCCAGTAGTAAGGCGGGTCGGGGGGGGCTCCAAGAGACCCAGTACTTC. The V call is TRBV19, the J call TRBJ2-5; 8 nucleotides match TRBD2. Looked up from germline, CDR1 is LNHDA and CDR2 is SQIVND (reference sequence). The CDR3 spans 17 residues. V dropped 4 bases and J dropped 1; count of bases not matched to a gene: 11.

The genes are TRBV7-2 and TRBJ2-2, with TRBD1 matching over 7 bases. CDR3 length: 14 amino acids. Germline loops: CDR1 SGHTA, CDR2 FQGNSA. V lost 5 bases and J lost 1; bases outside the gene matches: 1. CDR3 sequence reads: CASSRTGNTGELFF. CDR3 sequence (DNA): TGTGCCAGCAGCCGGACAGGGAACACCGGGGAGCTGTTTTTT.

The chain joins TRBV7-2 to TRBJ1-2; D possibly corresponds to TRBD1 (6 bases). V was trimmed by 4 bases and J by 5 bases, leaving 17 bases between them. The CDR3 is 15 amino acids. CDR1 and CDR2 (germline): SGHTA, FQGNSA. In nucleotides, the CDR3 is TGTGCCAGCAGCTCCGGGGGGCGTTATAGATATGGCTACACCTTC. Amino acids: CASSSGGRYRYGYTF.

This sequence joins TRBV7-8 and TRBJ2-6; D gene unclear. CDR1 and CDR2 (germline): SGHVS, FQNEAQ. This CDR3 is 19 amino acids long. The V gene lost 5 bases and the J gene lost 0 bases, with 20 bases spanning the gap. The CDR3 is CASSPQWGKAISGANVLTF. DNA of the CDR3: TGTGCCAGCAGCCCCCAATGGGGAAAAGCGATCTCTGGGGCCAACGTCCTGACTTTC.

This clone was counted between two and nine times. The chain joins TRBV7-8 to TRBJ2-4; D is unclear. Trimming stripped 7 bases from V and 7 bases from J, with 20 bases between. Per germline, CDR1 SGHVS and CDR2 FQNEAQ. CDR3 size: 15 residues. CDR3: CASTALWGRNNIQYF. CDR3 nucleotide sequence: TGTGCCAGCACCGCCTTATGGGGTCGCAACAACATTCAGTACTTC.

This rearrangement joins TRBV2 to TRBJ1-5, with D unclear. Trimming pared 5 bases from V and 0 bases from J, leaving 11 bases between. CDR3 length: 15 amino acids. Germline values: CDR1 SNHLY, CDR2 FYNNEI. DNA for the CDR3: TGTGCCAGCAGTCTGACACGAGATAGCAATCAGCCCCAGCATTTT. Protein: CASSLTRDSNQPQHF.

This clone has just one count. This chain links TRBV29-1 with TRBJ2-6; D unresolved. CDR3 length: 13 residues. The ends were cut back, 6 bases at V and 1 base at J, with 7 bases in the middle. Germline V gene sequence: CDR1 SQVTM, CDR2 ANQGSEA. The CDR3 loop is CSVAKSGANVLTF. Here the CDR3 DNA reads TGCAGCGTGGCGAAGTCTGGGGCCAACGTCCTGACTTTC. The variable domain in full, with the rest retrieved from reference TRBV29-1 and TRBJ2-6, is SAVISQKPSRDICQRGTSLTIQCQVDSQVTMMFWYRQQPGQSLTLIATANQGSEATYESGFVIDKFPISRPNLTFSTLTVSNMSPEDSSIYLCSVAKSGANVLTFGAGSRLTVL.

CDR3 sequence: CASTAGQLGTYEQYF. The CDR3 DNA reads TGTGCCAGCACTGCCGGACAGTTGGGAACCTACGAGCAGTACTTC. This chain uses TRBV6-1 with TRBJ2-7; D might be TRBD1 (6 bases). Germline CDR1 MNHNS, CDR2 SASEGT. V was clipped by 7 bases and J by 2 bases, with 18 bases between them. There are 15 residues in the CDR3.

This chain uses TRBV7-3 with TRBJ2-5; D is uncertain. V lost 2 bases, J lost 4 bases, and 8 bases lay in between. The germline gives CDR1 SGHTA, CDR2 FQGTGA. The CDR3 runs 13 residues. The CDR3 DNA reads as TGTGCCAGCAGCTTATCATCCGGAGAGACCCAGTACTTC. It yields the protein CASSLSSGETQYF.

The chain uses TRBV5-4 and TRBJ1-1, with D perhaps TRBD1 (5 bases). Trimming removed 0 bases from V and 2 bases from J, with 8 bases in between. Germline loops: CDR1 SGHNT, CDR2 YYREEE (reference sequence). This CDR3 comprises 14 residues. CDR3 bases: TGTGCCAGCAGCTTGGGAGGGGATAACACTGAAGCTTTCTTT. Protein product: CASSLGGDNTEAFF.

This clone was seen a handful of times. The V and J genes are TRBV5-1 and TRBJ2-7, with D perhaps matching TRBD1 or TRBD2 (5 bases each). Trimming took 5 bases from V and 3 from J, leaving 36 bases between them. The CDR3 loop spans 21 amino acids. Germline assignment: CDR1 SGHRS and CDR2 YFSETQ. The CDR3 reads CASRSRKGPTAYTKIYYEQYF. The CDR3, as DNA: TGCGCCAGCAGATCTCGAAAGGGACCCACAGCGTATACAAAAATTTACTACGAGCAGTACTTC.

In this sample, this clone turned up a few times. V is TRBV9 and J is TRBJ2-5; TRBD2 is a possible D gene (5 bases). The length of the CDR3 is 15 residues. With 0 bases removed from V and 2 bases from J, the gap between germline ends came to 11 bases. Germline CDR1 and CDR2: SGDLS and YYNGEE. CDR3 residues: CASSVGPGEQETQYF. Written as DNA, the CDR3 is TGTGCCAGCAGCGTAGGACCCGGGGAGCAAGAGACCCAGTACTTC.

CDR3 sequence reads: CAWSPGLAGGPYPGELFF. DNA for the CDR3: TGTGCCTGGAGTCCGGGACTAGCGGGGGGGCCCTACCCCGGGGAGCTGTTTTTT. This chain uses TRBV30 with TRBJ2-2; TRBD2 agrees at 16 bases. V trimming: 2 bases; J trimming: 6 bases; junction bases outside the gene matches: 9. This CDR3 is built from 18 residues. Per the germline V gene, CDR1 is GTSNPN and CDR2 is SVGIG (reference sequence).

This clone was picked up one time. The chain recombines TRBV9 with TRBJ2-1; TRBD2 aligns across 10 bases. Germline lookup yields CDR1 SGDLS and CDR2 YYNGEE. This CDR3 is 16 amino acids long. The V gene end was trimmed by 0 bases and the J gene end by 5 bases; junction bases not matched to a gene: 5. CDR3 coding DNA: TGTGCCAGCAGCGTAGTGGGGACTAGCGACCACAATGAGCAGTTCTTC. It specifies CASSVVGTSDHNEQFF.

The chain links TRBV30 to TRBJ1-6, with D possibly TRBD1 on 6 matching bases. CDR3 size: 19 residues. Trimming removed 0 bases at V and 0 bases at J, with 18 bases between. The germline gives CDR1 GTSNPN, CDR2 SVGIG (reference sequence). As DNA, the CDR3 is TGTGCCTGGAGTGTAGGGGGGTTCTACACGAGCTCCTATAATTCACCCCTCCACTTT. Translated: CAWSVGGFYTSSYNSPLHF. Full variable domain (remainder filled in from reference TRBV30 and TRBJ1-6): SQTIHQWPATLVQPVGSPLSLECTVEGTSNPNLYWYRQAAGRGLQLLFYSVGIGQISSEVPQNLSASRPQDRQFILSSKKLLLSDSGFYLCAWSVGGFYTSSYNSPLHFGNGTRLTVT.

This rearrangement joins TRBV5-3 to TRBJ2-2; D is undetermined. TRBV5-3 falls under the ORF class, with uncertain function. V lost 2 bases to trimming and J lost 2 bases, with 13 bases between them. The CDR3 length is 16 residues. CDR3 sequence (DNA): TGTGCCAGAAGCTTACGGACCTCAGACAACACCGGGGAGCTGTTTTTT. It yields the protein CARSLRTSDNTGELFF.